Shown below are 27 T cell receptor beta chains from a single sample sequenced in a study of blood T cell repertoires in COVID-19. Measured with immunoSEQ multiplex PCR; TCRdb has only the in-frame clones, and not every one. The sample has about 290,000 clones, approximately 80% seen once. Sequenced: peripheral blood. These receptors originate from a woman aged 50 to 65 with active or convalescent COVID-19.

The chain has TRBV11-1 and TRBJ2-7, with 7 bases that match TRBD2. V shed 0 bases, J shed 0 bases, and the junction held 8 bases outside the gene matches. The V gene's germline CDR1 is SGHAT and CDR2 FQDESV (reference sequence). The CDR3 has 17 residues. The chain's CDR3 is CASSLAIGGSSSYEQYF. CDR3 nucleotide sequence: TGTGCCAGCAGCTTAGCCATCGGCGGGAGTAGCTCCTACGAGCAGTACTTC.

In the case of this clone: Other DNA variants within this sample encode the same CDR3. This rearrangement joins TRBV20-1 to TRBJ2-5, with D hard to call. Germline V gene sequence: CDR1 DFQATT, CDR2 SNEGSKA (reference sequence). CDR3 length: 11 amino acids. Trimming took 3 bases from V and 5 from J, leaving 7 bases between them. CDR3 protein: CSARVRETQYF. In DNA form, the CDR3 reads TGCAGTGCTAGGGTCCGGGAGACCCAGTACTTC.

The genes are TRBV5-6 and TRBJ2-5; TRBD1 matches 8 bases. V lost 3 bases to trimming and J lost 5 bases; unmatched junction nucleotides: 9. The CDR3 contains 15 residues. CDR1 and CDR2 from the germline V gene are SGHDT and YYEEEE. This chain's CDR3 is CASSSDAGGGETQYF. In DNA, the CDR3 is TGTGCCAGCAGCTCAGACGCAGGGGGCGGGGAGACCCAGTACTTC.

This chain connects TRBV30 to TRBJ1-5, with 8 bases fitting TRBD1. The germline V gene has CDR1 GTSNPN and CDR2 SVGIG (reference sequence). The CDR3 extends over 14 amino acids. Unmatched junction bases numbered 7, after V lost 2 bases and J lost 7 bases. This CDR3 reads CAWSLQGGWQPQHF. DNA of the CDR3: TGTGCCTGGAGTTTACAGGGGGGTTGGCAGCCCCAGCATTTT.

The chain uses TRBV14 and TRBJ2-5; no clear D. V dropped 4 bases and J dropped 4 bases, with 13 bases sitting between them. CDR1 SGHDN and CDR2 FVKESK come from the germline V gene. This CDR3 has 14 residues. Written as DNA, the CDR3 is TGTGCCAGCAGCCGGCTTTGGGCTGGAGAGACCCAGTACTTC. This codes for CASSRLWAGETQYF. Combining the CDR3 with reference TRBV14 and TRBJ2-5 gives the whole variable domain EAGVTQFPSHSVIEKGQTVTLRCDPISGHDNLYWYRRVMGKEIKFLLHFVKESKQDESGMPNNRFLAERTGGTYSTLKVQPAELEDSGVYFCASSRLWAGETQYFGPGTRLLVL.

The chain recombines TRBV29-1 with TRBJ2-5; D gene uncertain. Germline values: CDR1 SQVTM, CDR2 ANQGSEA. The CDR3 is made up of 14 amino acids. Trimming removed 4 bases at V and 7 bases at J, with 19 bases between. The CDR3 here is CSVGSRPGGVTQYF. The CDR3 nucleotides read TGCAGCGTTGGAAGCAGGCCTGGTGGTGTGACCCAGTACTTC.

This chain links TRBV27 with TRBJ1-1; the D is unclear. The V gene's germline CDR1 is MNHEY and CDR2 SMNVEV (reference sequence). This CDR3 region has 14 residues. V was clipped by 4 bases and J by 0 bases, with 9 bases between them. CDR3 coding DNA: TGTGCCAGCAGTTCAACTTATCTGAACACTGAAGCTTTCTTT. Amino acid sequence: CASSSTYLNTEAFF.

V is TRBV5-1 and J is TRBJ2-5; TRBD1 agrees at 8 bases. The CDR3 length is 15 residues. The J segment lost 4 bases and the V segment lost 3 bases, leaving 8 bases of the junction unmatched. CDR1 SGHRS and CDR2 YFSETQ come from the germline V gene. This CDR3 is CASSWKDRVVETQYF. For the CDR3, the DNA is TGCGCCAGCAGCTGGAAGGACAGGGTCGTAGAGACCCAGTACTTC.

The CDR3 is CASSRTGRLGTEPAYEQYF. The CDR3 nucleotides read TGTGCCAGCAGCAGGACAGGGCGACTGGGGACGGAACCGGCCTACGAGCAGTACTTC. The chain links TRBV5-8 to TRBJ2-7; TRBD1 aligns across 8 bases. Looked up from germline, CDR1 is SGHTS and CDR2 is YDEGEE. The CDR3 loop spans 19 amino acids. The V segment lost 4 bases and the J segment 2 bases; nucleotides outside the gene matches: 20. The full variable domain, with the rest looked up from reference TRBV5-8 and TRBJ2-7, is EAGVTQSPTHLIKTRGQQATLRCSPISGHTSVYWYQQALGLGLQFLLWYDEGEERNRGNFPPRFSGRQFPNYSSELNVNALELEDSALYLCASSRTGRLGTEPAYEQYFGPGTRLTVT.

J is TRBJ1-1 and V is TRBV12-3 or TRBV12-4; D is uncertain. The CDR3 sequence is 11 residues long. V lost 4 bases and J 10 bases, leaving 10 bases between the germline ends. CDR3 loop: CASSSSSRAFF. The CDR3 DNA follows: TGTGCCAGCAGTTCATCAAGTAGAGCTTTCTTT.

The CDR3 bases are TGTGCCAGCAGCTCCACCCCCAGGGAGCAGTTCTTC. Residues: CASSSTPREQFF. The gene calls are TRBV11-3 and TRBJ2-1, with unresolved D. CDR1 and CDR2 from the germline V gene are SGHNT and YENEEA. This CDR3 spans 12 amino acids. V lost 4 bases and J 10 bases, leaving 11 bases between the germline ends.

The CDR3 sequence: CASSFSGGRSYEQYF. As DNA, the CDR3 is TGTGCCAGCAGTTTCTCCGGCGGGAGGAGCTACGAGCAGTACTTC. The gene calls are TRBV28 and TRBJ2-7; 8 bases match TRBD2. The CDR3 contains 15 residues. After removal of 3 bases from V and 3 bases from J, the junction contained 7 bases not matched to a gene. CDR1 and CDR2 (germline): MDHEN, SYDVKM.

The CDR3, as DNA: TGCAGCGTTGAAAAAGGGGGGGCTAACGGCTACACCTTC. Translation: CSVEKGGANGYTF. This chain connects TRBV29-1 to TRBJ1-2; D perhaps matches TRBD1 (6 bases). The CDR3 is made up of 13 amino acids. Germline CDR1 SQVTM, CDR2 ANQGSEA. Trimming stripped 2 bases from V and 8 bases from J, with 15 bases between.

Only a few counts were recorded for this clone. The chain links TRBV28 to TRBJ1-5; 7 bases map to TRBD1. The germline gives CDR1 MDHEN, CDR2 SYDVKM. The CDR3 is made up of 16 amino acids. J lost 2 bases, V lost 3 bases, and 7 bases had no gene match. The CDR3 region has the DNA TGTGCCAGCAGTTTGGCGACAGGGAGAGGCAATCAGCCCCAGCATTTT. Amino acids: CASSLATGRGNQPQHF.

This rearrangement joins TRBV4-1 to TRBJ1-3, with a possible D match to TRBD1 (5 bases). The CDR3 runs 15 residues. From germline, CDR1 is MGHRA and CDR2 YSYEKL. The germline V and J ends were trimmed by 3 bases and 1 base, with 10 bases remaining between them. The CDR3 coding sequence is TGCGCCAGCAGCCATTACCAGGGTTCTGGAAACACCATATATTTT. It encodes CASSHYQGSGNTIYF.

The chain joins TRBV2 to TRBJ1-2; D gene unclear. Germline V gene sequence: CDR1 SNHLY, CDR2 FYNNEI. Trimming left V 4 bases short and J 0 bases short, with 6 bases between. The CDR3 consists of 13 residues. CDR3 sequence: CASSGGPNYGYTF. In DNA, the CDR3 is TGTGCCAGCAGTGGTGGGCCTAACTATGGCTACACCTTC.

This clone was detected once. The rearrangement links TRBV3-1 (or the pseudogene TRBV3-2) to TRBJ1-5; the match to TRBD1 covers 8 bases. The CDR3 sequence is 14 residues long. J lost 1 base, V lost 8 bases, and 4 bases had no gene match. The germline gives CDR1 LGHDT, CDR2 YNNKEL (reference sequence). CDR3 sequence: CASGRQGSNQPQHF. In DNA, the CDR3 is TGTGCCAGCGGGCGACAGGGGAGCAATCAGCCCCAGCATTTT.

The chain carries TRBV6-6 and TRBJ1-1, with 9 bases lining up with TRBD1. With V trimmed by 6 bases and J by 1 base, 6 bases remained unmatched. This CDR3 contains 15 residues. Germline assignment: CDR1 MNHNY and CDR2 SVGAGI (reference sequence). For the CDR3, the DNA is TGTGCCAGCAGCCATGGACAGGGGAGGAACACTGAAGCTTTCTTT. It translates to CASSHGQGRNTEAFF.

The chain is built from TRBV18 and TRBJ2-2; 7 nucleotides agree with TRBD2. This CDR3 comprises 15 residues. Germline values: CDR1 KGHSH, CDR2 LQKENI. Unmatched junction bases numbered 5, after V lost 2 bases and J lost 5 bases. CDR3 coding DNA: TGTGCCAGCTCACCAGGGAGGGCCAGGACCGGGGAGCTGTTTTTT. It encodes CASSPGRARTGELFF.

The gene calls are TRBV15 and TRBJ2-2, with D possibly matching TRBD2 (6 bases). The V end was cut by 0 bases, the J end by 0 bases, with 11 bases between. This CDR3 is built from 17 residues. Germline V CDR1 and CDR2: LNHNV, YYDKDF (reference sequence). CDR3 DNA sequence: TGTGCCACCAGCAGAGATCGGGGGAGACCGAACACCGGGGAGCTGTTTTTT. It is translated as CATSRDRGRPNTGELFF.

The gene calls are TRBV2 and TRBJ2-3; 8 bases fit TRBD1. The CDR3 covers 13 residues. Trimming cost V 6 bases and J 5 bases; bases outside gene matches: 4. Germline lookup yields CDR1 SNHLY and CDR2 FYNNEI. DNA of the CDR3: TGTGCCAGCAGGGACAGGGCGATAGATACGCAGTATTTT. This codes for CASRDRAIDTQYF.

The gene calls are TRBV4-2 and TRBJ2-1; 7 nucleotides line up with TRBD2. J was trimmed by 2 bases and V by 2 bases; bases with no gene match: 6. The CDR3 covers 16 residues. Germline CDR1 reads LGHNA; CDR2 reads YNFKEQ. The CDR3 DNA sequence: TGTGCCAGCAGCCAACAAGCGGGGATTACCTACAATGAGCAGTTCTTC. Translating gives CASSQQAGITYNEQFF.

V usage is TRBV12-5 and J usage is TRBJ1-6; no definite D call. Trimming took off 4 bases at V and 0 bases at J, with 7 bases between the two ends. CDR1 LGHNT and CDR2 FRNRAP come from the germline V gene. This CDR3 has 15 amino acids. The CDR3 sequence: CASGSNTSYNSPLHF. DNA of the CDR3: TGTGCTAGTGGTTCCAACACCTCCTATAATTCACCCCTCCACTTT.

CDR3 nucleotide sequence: TGTGCCAGCAACATACCGGGACAGGGGCACCATCAGCCCCAGCATTTT. Its translation is CASNIPGQGHHQPQHF. This sequence joins TRBV27 and TRBJ1-5; 10 nucleotides align to TRBD1. The length of the CDR3 is 16 residues. The ends lost 7 bases at V and 5 bases at J; junction bases unmatched: 11. Germline CDR1 is MNHEY and CDR2 is SMNVEV (reference sequence).

V is TRBV29-1 and J is TRBJ2-1; 10 nucleotides match TRBD2. CDR1 and CDR2 (germline): SQVTM, ANQGSEA. This CDR3 is built from 15 residues. The V gene end was trimmed by 7 bases and the J gene end by 1 base; junction bases not matched to a gene: 7. For the CDR3, the DNA is TGCAGCGCTTCTACTAGCGGGATTTCCTACAATGAGCAGTTCTTC. It is translated as CSASTSGISYNEQFF.

The genes are TRBV7-9 and TRBJ1-2; D is ambiguous. This CDR3 comprises 14 residues. CDR1 and CDR2 from the germline V gene are SEHNR and FQNEAQ (reference sequence). Trimming left V 1 base short and J 6 bases short, with 12 bases between. CDR3 residues: CASSLVAGNDGYTF. DNA of the CDR3: TGTGCCAGCAGCTTAGTGGCGGGGAACGATGGCTACACCTTC.

V is TRBV5-6 and J is TRBJ2-3; 10 bases map to TRBD1. CDR1 is SGHDT, CDR2 YYEEEE, per germline. V lost 0 bases and J lost 5; bases outside the gene matches: 9. This CDR3 has 17 residues. The CDR3 nucleotides read TGTGCCAGCAGCTTGGGGGTCGGGACAGGGGTTTTAGATACGCAGTATTTT. This translates into CASSLGVGTGVLDTQYF.